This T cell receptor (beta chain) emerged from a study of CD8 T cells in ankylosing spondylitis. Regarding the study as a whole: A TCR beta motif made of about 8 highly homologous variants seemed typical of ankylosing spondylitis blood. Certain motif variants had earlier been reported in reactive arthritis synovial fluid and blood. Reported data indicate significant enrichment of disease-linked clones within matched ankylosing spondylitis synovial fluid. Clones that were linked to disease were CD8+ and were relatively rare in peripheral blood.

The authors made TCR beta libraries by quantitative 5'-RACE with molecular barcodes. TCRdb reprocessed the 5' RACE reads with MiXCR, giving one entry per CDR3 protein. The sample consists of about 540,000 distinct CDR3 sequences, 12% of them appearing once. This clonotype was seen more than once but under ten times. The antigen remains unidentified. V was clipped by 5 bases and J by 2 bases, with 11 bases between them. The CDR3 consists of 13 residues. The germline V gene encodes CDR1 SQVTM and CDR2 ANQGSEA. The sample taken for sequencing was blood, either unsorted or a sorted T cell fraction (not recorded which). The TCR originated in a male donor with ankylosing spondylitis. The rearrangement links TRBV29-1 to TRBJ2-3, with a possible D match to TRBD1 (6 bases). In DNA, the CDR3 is TGCAGCGTTCAGGGGCAGGACACAGATACGCAGTATTTT. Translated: CSVQGQDTDTQYF.